Following are 24 T cell receptor beta chains from one sample sequenced in a study of technical replicates of blood from a few donors (dated by TCRdb to the late 2010s). Library preparation employed the immunoSEQ multiplex PCR assay. TCRdb limited this immuneACCESS table to in-frame rearrangements with V and J called. A share of clones is missing; checked studies link under half to unresolved V genes, and the rest is unexplained. The sample table records more than 95,000 clones; 95% of these occur just once. Jointly, the top ten make up about 0.19% of the sample. Sample: T cells isolated from PBMCs. Every receptor here comes from a human donor in good health.

V and J are TRBV11-2 and TRBJ2-5; D uncertain. The V end was cut by 3 bases, the J end by 5 bases, with 10 bases between. The CDR3 is 13 residues long. The V gene's germline CDR1 is SGHAT and CDR2 FQNNGV. DNA for the CDR3: TGTGCCAGCAGCTTCACACAGCACGAGACCCAGTACTTC. The encoded protein is CASSFTQHETQYF. Filled out from reference TRBV11-2 and TRBJ2-5, the complete variable domain reads EAGVAQSPRYKIIEKRQSVAFWCNPISGHATLYWYQQILGQGPKLLIQFQNNGVVDDSQLPKDRFSAERLKGVDSTLKIQPAKLEDSAVYLCASSFTQHETQYFGPGTRLLVL.

This sequence joins TRBV6-1 and TRBJ1-5; 8 bases map to TRBD1. Germline V CDR1 and CDR2: MNHNS, SASEGT. The CDR3 is 14 amino acids. The trim removed 4 bases at V and 5 bases at J, leaving 4 bases unmatched. The CDR3 nucleotides are TGTGCCAGCAGTGCCAGGGGGCCGGATCAGCCCCAGCATTTT. Its protein product is CASSARGPDQPQHF.

V and J are TRBV18 and TRBJ1-3; no firm D call. Germline V gene sequence: CDR1 KGHSH, CDR2 LQKENI. The CDR3 is made up of 17 amino acids. Between the trimmed V and J ends, which lost 0 bases and 2 bases, there was a span of 14 bases. CDR3 region: CASSPPFGESAGNTIYF. The CDR3 bases are TGTGCCAGCTCACCACCATTCGGGGAATCGGCTGGAAACACCATATATTTT.

CDR3: CASSRRTSGQQFF. Here the CDR3 DNA reads TGTGCCAGCAGTCGACGGACTAGCGGGCAGCAGTTCTTC. The V call is TRBV6-5, the J call TRBJ2-1, with 11 bases matching TRBD2. CDR1 MNHEY and CDR2 SVGAGI come from the germline V gene. Unmatched junction bases numbered 5, after V lost 5 bases and J lost 11 bases. The CDR3 is 13 amino acids.

The CDR3 nucleotides read TGTGCCACCCAAATAGCGGGAGACTACAATGAGCAGTTCTTC. Translated, it gives CATQIAGDYNEQFF. The chain employs TRBV19 and TRBJ2-1, with TRBD2 matching over 9 bases. Germline V CDR1 and CDR2: LNHDA, SQIVND (reference sequence). This CDR3 is built from 14 residues. The ends lost 10 bases at V and 3 bases at J; junction bases unmatched: 7.

The chain uses TRBV19 and TRBJ1-5; D is perhaps TRBD1 (6 bases). Deletions cut 4 bases from V and 2 bases from J, with 15 bases between. CDR1 and CDR2 (germline): LNHDA, SQIVND (reference sequence). This CDR3 is built from 16 residues. CDR3 bases: TGTGCCAGTAGTACCCCGAAAACAGGGCGCAATCAGCCCCAGCATTTT. It yields the protein CASSTPKTGRNQPQHF. Full variable domain (missing parts from reference TRBV19 and TRBJ1-5): DGGITQSPKYLFRKEGQNVTLSCEQNLNHDAMYWYRQDPGQGLRLIYYSQIVNDFQKGDIAEGYSVSREKKESFPLTVTSAQKNPTAFYLCASSTPKTGRNQPQHFGDGTRLSIL.

This chain links TRBV29-1 with TRBJ1-1; D is uncertain. With 0 bases removed from V and 1 base from J, the gap between germline ends came to 6 bases. The CDR3 extends over 13 amino acids. The germline gives CDR1 SQVTM, CDR2 ANQGSEA. As DNA, the CDR3 is TGCAGCGTTGAAGAAGCCTCGAACACTGAAGCTTTCTTT. Protein: CSVEEASNTEAFF.

V and J are TRBV6-1 and TRBJ2-1; TRBD2 matches 10 bases. CDR3 length equals 17 residues. Germline V lookup: CDR1 MNHNS, CDR2 SASEGT. V shed 4 bases, J shed 6 bases, and the junction held 12 bases outside the gene matches. The DNA of the CDR3 is TGTGCCAGCAGTGTTGCGCCGCTAGCGGGAGTTGGCAATGAGCAGTTCTTC. It specifies CASSVAPLAGVGNEQFF.

The V and J genes are TRBV28 and TRBJ1-5; 8 bases match TRBD1. The CDR3 is 16 residues long. CDR1 MDHEN and CDR2 SYDVKM come from the germline V gene. Trimming took 4 bases from V and 7 from J; bases not matched to a gene: 12. CDR3 in amino acids: CASSWLGQGGRQPQHF. The CDR3 DNA reads TGTGCCAGCAGTTGGTTAGGACAGGGAGGCCGCCAGCCCCAGCATTTT.

The chain is built from TRBV27 and TRBJ2-7, with 7 bases aligning to TRBD1. CDR1 and CDR2 from the germline V gene are MNHEY and SMNVEV (reference sequence). The CDR3 consists of 14 residues. V gave up 5 bases and J gave up 1 base; unmatched junction bases: 5. Here the CDR3 reads CASSTRQGSYEQYF. The CDR3 DNA is TGTGCCAGCAGTACCAGACAGGGTTCCTACGAGCAGTACTTC.

This sequence joins TRBV2 and TRBJ2-7, with TRBD1 identical over 7 bases. With 4 bases clipped from V and 3 bases from J, the junction kept 18 bases outside the gene matches. CDR3 length: 18 amino acids. CDR1 and CDR2 from the germline V gene are SNHLY and FYNNEI. The CDR3 DNA reads TGTGCCAGCAGTGGTCGTGGCACAGGGGCGAGGGGAATCTACGAGCAGTACTTC. This encodes CASSGRGTGARGIYEQYF. Together with reference TRBV2 and TRBJ2-7, the CDR3 gives the full variable domain: EPEVTQTPSHQVTQMGQEVILRCVPISNHLYFYWYRQILGQKVEFLVSFYNNEISEKSEIFDDQFSVERPDGSNFTLKIRSTKLEDSAMYFCASSGRGTGARGIYEQYFGPGTRLTVT.

The V call is TRBV6-1, the J call TRBJ1-3; D not certain. CDR3 size: 10 residues. V was trimmed by 7 bases and J by 9 bases, leaving 7 bases between them. CDR1 and CDR2 from the germline V gene are MNHNS and SASEGT. The CDR3 loop is CASKASTIYF. In nucleotides, the CDR3 is TGTGCCAGCAAAGCCTCCACCATATATTTT.

The chain combines TRBV5-3 with TRBJ2-2, with 7 nucleotides matching TRBD2. TRBV5-3 is flagged as an ORF with uncertain function. V trimming: 0 bases; J trimming: 2 bases; junction bases outside the gene matches: 7. The CDR3 is 17 residues long. The CDR3 bases are TGTGCCAGAAGCTTGGTCGCAGCGGGGAAAAACACCGGGGAGCTGTTTTTT. Encoded protein: CARSLVAAGKNTGELFF.

The chain employs TRBV30 and TRBJ1-5; 8 nucleotides align to TRBD1. The CDR3 length is 14 residues. Losses at the gene ends were 3 bases for V and 6 bases for J; bases not matched to a gene: 7. Germline assignment: CDR1 GTSNPN and CDR2 SVGIG (reference sequence). The CDR3 sequence is CAWSPRGLSQPQHF. The CDR3, as DNA: TGTGCCTGGAGCCCCAGGGGGCTGAGTCAGCCCCAGCATTTT.

J is TRBJ2-1 and V is TRBV5-4, with 7 bases identical to TRBD1. Germline trimming cut 4 bases from V and 7 bases from J; bases unmatched to any gene: 8. In germline, CDR1 is SGHNT, CDR2 YYREEE (reference sequence). CDR3 length: 14 residues. The DNA of the CDR3 is TGTGCCAGCAGCCCGGGACAGATGATAAATGAGCAGTTCTTC. Its protein product is CASSPGQMINEQFF.

CDR3 nucleotide sequence: TGTGCCAGCAGCCCTCCGGGTAAACACGGGGAGCTGTTTTTT. Translating it yields CASSPPGKHGELFF. This chain connects TRBV11-2 to TRBJ2-2; D gene uncertain. The length of the CDR3 is 14 residues. Germline assignment: CDR1 SGHAT and CDR2 FQNNGV. The V gene lost 5 bases and the J gene lost 7 bases, with 14 bases spanning the gap.

The V gene is TRBV6-5, the J gene TRBJ1-2; tentatively, D is TRBD1 (5 bases). Germline assignment: CDR1 MNHEY and CDR2 SVGAGI. The CDR3 is 14 residues long. V dropped 6 bases and J dropped 5 bases, with 16 bases sitting between them. In nucleotides, the CDR3 is TGTGCCAGCAGGGCCGGGGGTAGTGGGTATGGCTACACCTTC. Translated, it gives CASRAGGSGYGYTF.

This clone was detected once. The rearrangement joins TRBV4-1 to TRBJ1-2; 11 bases match TRBD1. CDR3 length: 16 residues. After removal of 1 base from V and 3 bases from J, the junction contained 4 bases not matched to a gene. CDR1 and CDR2 from the germline V gene are MGHRA and YSYEKL. CDR3 amino acids: CASSQGRDRGDYGYTF. The DNA for the CDR3 is TGCGCCAGCAGCCAAGGAAGGGACAGGGGGGACTATGGCTACACCTTC.

This chain connects TRBV4-1 to TRBJ1-4; D gene unclear. This CDR3 contains 15 residues. Per the germline V gene, CDR1 is MGHRA and CDR2 is YSYEKL. V was clipped by 1 base and J by 0 bases, with 6 bases between them. The CDR3 loop is CASSQGTSTNEKLFF. CDR3 nucleotides: TGCGCCAGCAGCCAAGGGACTTCAACTAATGAAAAACTGTTTTTT.

CDR3 loop: CASSKLGTGRDEKLFF. The CDR3 DNA reads as TGTGCCAGCAGCAAACTAGGGACAGGGCGAGACGAAAAACTGTTTTTT. The rearrangement uses TRBV5-4 and TRBJ1-4; the match to TRBD1 covers 9 bases. The germline gives CDR1 SGHNT, CDR2 YYREEE (reference sequence). With 4 bases clipped from V and 8 bases from J, the junction kept 12 bases outside the gene matches. The CDR3 totals 16 residues.

CDR3 loop: CASSLEPGLDDGYTF. CDR3 coding DNA: TGTGCCAGCAGCTTAGAGCCGGGTCTCGACGATGGCTACACCTTC. The chain recombines TRBV7-2 with TRBJ1-2; D not certain. CDR1 and CDR2 (germline): SGHTA, FQGNSA. The CDR3 sequence is 15 residues long. V was clipped by 1 base and J by 6 bases, with 15 bases between them. Variable domain in full (rest from reference TRBV7-2 and TRBJ1-2): GAGVSQSPSNKVTEKGKDVELRCDPISGHTALYWYRQSLGQGLEFLIYFQGNSAPDKSGLPSDRFSAERTGGSVSTLTIQRTQQEDSAVYLCASSLEPGLDDGYTFGSGTRLTVV.

This clone is a singleton in its sample. The rearrangement uses TRBV5-1 and TRBJ1-1; D is perhaps TRBD1 (5 bases). Germline assignment: CDR1 SGHRS and CDR2 YFSETQ. The length of the CDR3 is 14 residues. Trimming took off 2 bases at V and 1 base at J, with 9 bases between the two ends. For the CDR3, the DNA is TGCGCCAGCAGCTTACAGACAGAGAACACTGAAGCTTTCTTT. Its protein product is CASSLQTENTEAFF.

Written as DNA, the CDR3 is TGTGCCAGCAGCTCCACCCTGACAGGCCCAGAGACCCACGAGCAGTACTTC. Translating gives CASSSTLTGPETHEQYF. The gene calls are TRBV11-2 and TRBJ2-7; a weak D match, TRBD1 (6 bases). The CDR3 has 17 amino acids. In germline, CDR1 is SGHAT, CDR2 FQNNGV. Trimming removed 4 bases at V and 5 bases at J, with 24 bases between.

This clone was recorded once. This chain uses TRBV5-1 with TRBJ2-5; TRBD1 aligns across 8 bases. V was clipped by 4 bases and J by 3 bases; unmatched bases: 14. CDR3 length: 17 residues. From germline, CDR1 is SGHRS and CDR2 YFSETQ. CDR3: CASSPGAGGYYEETQYF. In DNA, the CDR3 is TGCGCCAGCAGCCCGGGCGCAGGGGGCTACTACGAAGAGACCCAGTACTTC.